The 3 T cell receptor beta chains below were found in one sample sequenced in a study of patients and donors after allogeneic stem cell transplantation. A single record per CDR3 protein comes from TCRdb applying MiXCR to the RT-PCR reads. Of tens of thousands of distinct CDR3 sequences in the sample, roughly a third were seen once. The sequenced sample was blood, either unsorted or a sorted T cell fraction (not recorded which). Every receptor here comes from a human donor who was either an allogeneic HSCT recipient or a stem cell or donor lymphocyte infusion donor (not recorded which). It is not recorded whose cells these are; they may come from a transplant donor.

This clonotype occurred a few times. V is TRBV4-3 and J is TRBJ2-2; 7 bases align to TRBD1. With V trimmed by 4 bases and J by 1 base, 3 bases remained unmatched. The CDR3 loop spans 15 amino acids. The germline gives CDR1 LGHNA, CDR2 YSLEER. The CDR3 nucleotides are TGCGCCAGCAGCCCAAGGGACAGGAACACCGGGGAGCTGTTTTTT. Translating it yields CASSPRDRNTGELFF.

The V and J genes are TRBV7-6 and TRBJ1-1; maybe TRBD1 (5 bases). CDR3 size: 14 residues. CDR1 and CDR2 (germline): SGHVS, FNYEAQ. V was shortened by 1 base and J by 5 bases, with 11 bases between the two germline ends. The CDR3 DNA is TGTGCCAGCAGCTTAGAGAACAGGCGGACTGAAGCTTTCTTT. It codes for CASSLENRRTEAFF. The complete variable domain, with remaining parts taken from reference TRBV7-6 and TRBJ1-1, reads GAGVSQSPRYKVTKRGQDVALRCDPISGHVSLYWYRQALGQGPEFLTYFNYEAQQDKSGLPNDRFSAERPEGSISTLTIQRTEQRDSAMYRCASSLENRRTEAFFGQGTRLTVV.

In its sample, this clonotype was seen a few times. The chain links TRBV20-1 to TRBJ1-4; D is ambiguous. The CDR3 has 14 amino acids. Looked up from germline, CDR1 is DFQATT and CDR2 is SNEGSKA (reference sequence). Trimming cost V 5 bases and J 4 bases, with 14 bases left between them. The CDR3 DNA is TGCAGTGCTTCTCCCGATGCGGGTAATGAAAAACTGTTTTTT. Translated: CSASPDAGNEKLFF.